These 2 T cell receptor beta chains share one sample of origin, sequenced in a study of spatial heterogeneity in lung cancer. TCRdb ran MiXCR on the 5' RACE reads and lists one entry per CDR3 protein. The table lists roughly 82,000 distinct CDR3 sequences, approximately 12% of them singletons. Time point meaning: sample taken at primary tumor resection. No cell sorting; template was whole RNA from tumor, lung tissue or PBMC. Sequencing used PBMCs, obtained at surgery. These receptors came from a male donor with early-stage non-small cell lung cancer.

This clonotype was seen repeatedly, ten times or more. The rearrangement uses TRBV3-1 and TRBJ2-6; D remains unclear. The germline gives CDR1 LGHDT, CDR2 YNNKEL (reference sequence). With 3 bases removed from V and 0 bases from J, the gap between germline ends came to 6 bases. This CDR3 has 15 residues. The CDR3, as DNA: TGTGCCAGCAGCCAGGGCTTCTCTGGGGCCAACGTCCTGACTTTC. This translates into CASSQGFSGANVLTF.

This clonotype was seen only a few times. This sequence joins TRBV11-2 and TRBJ2-3; 7 nucleotides align to TRBD2. Losses at the gene ends were 0 bases for V and 8 bases for J; bases not matched to a gene: 2. Germline V gives CDR1 SGHAT, CDR2 FQNNGV. The CDR3 consists of 13 residues. In DNA form, the CDR3 reads TGTGCCAGCAGCTTAGAGGCTAGCGGTACGCAGTATTTT. As protein: CASSLEASGTQYF. Full variable domain (missing parts from reference TRBV11-2 and TRBJ2-3): EAGVAQSPRYKIIEKRQSVAFWCNPISGHATLYWYQQILGQGPKLLIQFQNNGVVDDSQLPKDRFSAERLKGVDSTLKIQPAKLEDSAVYLCASSLEASGTQYFGPGTRLTVL.